A single sample gave rise to the 31 T cell receptor beta chains below, sequenced in a study of blood T cell repertoires in COVID-19. The protocol was immunoSEQ multiplex PCR, while the TCRdb copy is restricted to in-frame clones and leaves out a portion. The data show 200,000 to 250,000 clones, about 81% seen once. Sequencing was performed on peripheral blood. These receptors all stem from a woman aged 70-85 years with COVID-19, enrolled during active disease.

The chain joins TRBV5-8 to TRBJ2-2; maybe TRBD2 (5 bases). Trimming shortened V by 5 bases and J by 1 base, and 12 bases separated the two germline ends. Looked up from germline, CDR1 is SGHTS and CDR2 is YDEGEE. This CDR3 is built from 15 residues. The CDR3 nucleotides are TGTGCCAGCAGACAGCGGAGTCGGAACACCGGGGAGCTGTTTTTT. Its translation is CASRQRSRNTGELFF.

This clone was picked up one time. This chain connects TRBV5-4 to TRBJ2-3; TRBD1 might be the D (6 bases). The CDR3 extends over 13 amino acids. Germline V CDR1 and CDR2: SGHNT, YYREEE (reference sequence). V was pared by 3 bases and J by 11 bases, with 16 bases between. The CDR3 loop reads CASSSQGQDLQYF. In DNA form, the CDR3 reads TGTGCCAGCAGCTCACAGGGTCAGGATCTGCAGTATTTT.

The chain uses TRBV28 and TRBJ1-1; no clear D gene. The germline gives CDR1 MDHEN, CDR2 SYDVKM. Deletions cut 3 bases from V and 7 bases from J, with 12 bases between. The CDR3 sequence is 13 residues long. The chain's CDR3 is CASSFRLGVEAFF. The CDR3 DNA is TGTGCCAGCAGTTTCCGCTTGGGAGTTGAAGCTTTCTTT.

This chain links TRBV10-3 with TRBJ2-6, with D unclear. This CDR3 is 17 amino acids long. With 6 bases removed from V and 2 bases from J, the gap between germline ends came to 17 bases. CDR1 and CDR2 (germline): ENHRY, SYGVKD. In nucleotides, the CDR3 is TGTGCCATCAGACCCCGAGATATACGGGCTGGGGCCAACGTCCTGACTTTC. Protein: CAIRPRDIRAGANVLTF.

J is TRBJ1-2 and V is TRBV4-1, with a tentative D call TRBD1 (5 bases). V gave up 2 bases and J gave up 1 base, with 8 bases separating them. Per the germline V gene, CDR1 is MGHRA and CDR2 is YSYEKL. This CDR3 contains 14 residues. CDR3 coding DNA: TGCGCCAGCAGCCAAAACCAGGGTAACTATGGCTACACCTTC. Translating it yields CASSQNQGNYGYTF.

The CDR3 DNA sequence: TGTGCCAGCAGCTTTGACAGGGTCACTGAAGCTTTCTTT. Translation: CASSFDRVTEAFF. The chain recombines TRBV6-5 with TRBJ1-1, with TRBD1 matching over 7 bases. CDR1 is MNHEY and CDR2 is SVGAGI in the germline V gene. The length of the CDR3 is 13 residues. Trimming at V came to 6 bases and at J to 4 bases, leaving 5 bases not matched to a gene.

The J gene is TRBJ2-7, the V gene TRBV4-3, with D unclear. V was pared by 2 bases and J by 1 base, with 9 bases between. This CDR3 has 14 amino acids. CDR1 is LGHNA and CDR2 is YSLEER in the germline V gene. CDR3 nucleotides: TGCGCCAGCAGCCAAACGCGCGGTTCCTACGAGCAGTACTTC. Encoded protein: CASSQTRGSYEQYF.

The V and J genes are TRBV20-1 and TRBJ2-1; no firm D call. This CDR3 is 10 amino acids long. Trimming shortened V by 5 bases and J by 6 bases, and 5 bases separated the two germline ends. Germline CDR1 DFQATT, CDR2 SNEGSKA (reference sequence). CDR3 sequence reads: CSAYSNEQFF. The CDR3 nucleotides read TGCAGTGCTTATAGCAATGAGCAGTTCTTC.

This rearrangement joins TRBV24-1 to TRBJ2-6; D is ambiguous. The germline CDR1 and CDR2 sequences are KGHDR and SFDVKD. Trimming took 1 base from V and 0 from J, leaving 6 bases between them. The CDR3 totals 16 residues. The CDR3 is CATSDFAGSGANVLTF. The CDR3 coding sequence is TGTGCCACCAGTGATTTTGCAGGCTCTGGGGCCAACGTCCTGACTTTC.

The chain couples TRBV29-1 to TRBJ2-1, with a tentative D call TRBD1 (5 bases). The CDR3 length is 13 residues. The germline V gene encodes CDR1 SQVTM and CDR2 ANQGSEA. The ends were cut back, 8 bases at V and 0 bases at J, with 11 bases in the middle. For the CDR3, the DNA is TGCAGCTCAAAAGGGGCCTCCTACAATGAGCAGTTCTTC. This sequence encodes CSSKGASYNEQFF.

V usage is TRBV29-1 and J usage is TRBJ2-3, with 11 bases lining up with TRBD2. In germline, CDR1 is SQVTM, CDR2 ANQGSEA. Trimming cost V 3 bases and J 3 bases; bases outside gene matches: 2. CDR3 length equals 14 residues. CDR3 region: CSVESSGRTDTQYF. In DNA, the CDR3 is TGCAGCGTTGAGTCTAGCGGGAGGACAGATACGCAGTATTTT.

V and J are TRBV5-5 and TRBJ1-4; D unclear. V was shortened by 4 bases and J by 0 bases, with 13 bases between the two germline ends. The CDR3 extends over 16 amino acids. Germline V lookup: CDR1 SGHKS, CDR2 YYEKEE (reference sequence). The CDR3: CASSPPLLATNEKLFF. Written as DNA, the CDR3 is TGTGCCAGCAGCCCCCCCTTACTTGCAACTAATGAAAAACTGTTTTTT.

V usage is TRBV7-9 and J usage is TRBJ2-5; 8 positions agree with TRBD2. Losses at the gene ends were 5 bases for V and 7 bases for J; bases not matched to a gene: 9. The CDR3 has 14 residues. Per the germline V gene, CDR1 is SEHNR and CDR2 is FQNEAQ (reference sequence). The CDR3 DNA reads TGTGCCAGCAGCGCGGATCCGACTAGCGTGACCCAGTACTTC. Protein sequence: CASSADPTSVTQYF. The whole variable domain, remainder taken from reference TRBV7-9 and TRBJ2-5, is DTGVSQNPRHKITKRGQNVTFRCDPISEHNRLYWYRQTLGQGPEFLTYFQNEAQLEKSRLLSDRFSAERPKGSFSTLEIQRTEQGDSAMYLCASSADPTSVTQYFGPGTRLLVL.

The rearrangement joins TRBV10-3 to TRBJ1-1, with no clear D. This CDR3 comprises 15 residues. V was pared by 5 bases and J by 5 bases, with 18 bases between. Germline CDR1 reads ENHRY; CDR2 reads SYGVKD. Here the CDR3 DNA reads TGTGCCATCAGTCCAGCTGGAGGTAGGGTAACTGAAGCTTTCTTT. As protein: CAISPAGGRVTEAFF.

The chain uses TRBV15 and TRBJ2-3; no firm D call. Trimming pared 9 bases from V and 1 base from J, leaving 14 bases between. Germline-derived CDR1 and CDR2 are LNHNV and YYDKDF (reference sequence). The CDR3 loop spans 14 amino acids. CDR3 sequence: CATTSFAGTDTQYF. DNA for the CDR3: TGTGCCACGACCAGTTTCGCGGGCACAGATACGCAGTATTTT.

The V and J genes are TRBV11-2 and TRBJ2-4; TRBD2 agrees at 14 bases. CDR1 SGHAT and CDR2 FQNNGV come from the germline V gene. The CDR3 runs to 18 residues. After removal of 5 bases from V and 0 bases from J, the junction contained 6 bases not matched to a gene. CDR3 DNA sequence: TGTGCCAGCAGCACGGGGACTAGCGGGAGCGGAGCCAAAAACATTCAGTACTTC. It codes for CASSTGTSGSGAKNIQYF.

The CDR3 coding sequence is TGTGCCAGTAGTACCTTTTCGGGACAGGGAAATCAGCCCCAGCATTTT. This sequence encodes CASSTFSGQGNQPQHF. The chain links TRBV19 to TRBJ1-5; 9 bases agree with TRBD1. The CDR3 contains 16 residues. The germline V gene encodes CDR1 LNHDA and CDR2 SQIVND (reference sequence). J gave up 4 bases and V 4 bases, and 8 bases lay outside the gene matches. Full variable domain (remainder filled in from reference TRBV19 and TRBJ1-5): DGGITQSPKYLFRKEGQNVTLSCEQNLNHDAMYWYRQDPGQGLRLIYYSQIVNDFQKGDIAEGYSVSREKKESFPLTVTSAQKNPTAFYLCASSTFSGQGNQPQHFGDGTRLSIL.

V usage is TRBV5-1 and J usage is TRBJ2-7, with no clear D. The V end was cut by 0 bases, the J end by 4 bases, with 17 bases between. Looked up from germline, CDR1 is SGHRS and CDR2 is YFSETQ. The CDR3 totals 16 residues. Here the CDR3 reads CASSLVIAGEVYEQYF. The DNA for the CDR3 is TGCGCCAGCAGCTTGGTAATAGCCGGAGAGGTGTACGAGCAGTACTTC.

The gene calls are TRBV19 and TRBJ1-4, with 11 positions matching TRBD1. The CDR3 sequence is 13 residues long. CDR1 and CDR2 (germline): LNHDA, SQIVND (reference sequence). The trim removed 11 bases at V and 7 bases at J, leaving 6 bases unmatched. CDR3 DNA sequence: TGTGCCGCCAAGGACAGGGGGCGTGAAAAACTGTTTTTT. Translating gives CAAKDRGREKLFF.

This chain uses TRBV28 with TRBJ1-3; no reliable D call. The germline V gene has CDR1 MDHEN and CDR2 SYDVKM. V lost 7 bases to trimming and J lost 2 bases, with 9 bases between them. The CDR3 contains 13 residues. The CDR3 sequence is CASNTIPGNTIYF. The CDR3, as DNA: TGTGCCAGCAACACGATACCTGGAAACACCATATATTTT.

The chain recombines TRBV28 with TRBJ2-7; possible D gene TRBD1, 5 bases. The CDR3 contains 15 residues. Trimming shortened V by 2 bases and J by 3 bases, and 14 bases separated the two germline ends. CDR1 and CDR2 from the germline V gene are MDHEN and SYDVKM. CDR3 coding DNA: TGTGCCAGCAGTTTAGACCTCGAAGGGGTCTACGAGCAGTACTTC. It codes for CASSLDLEGVYEQYF.

The chain links TRBV5-1 to TRBJ2-3; 9 bases line up with TRBD2. The J segment lost 0 bases and the V segment lost 3 bases, leaving 5 bases of the junction unmatched. This CDR3 region has 16 residues. CDR1 is SGHRS and CDR2 is YFSETQ in the germline V gene. CDR3 residues: CASSSGLARSTDTQYF. CDR3 DNA sequence: TGCGCCAGCAGCTCCGGACTAGCGAGGAGCACAGATACGCAGTATTTT.

This chain links TRBV7-9 with TRBJ2-7; TRBD2 matches at 10 bases. Germline CDR1 SEHNR, CDR2 FQNEAQ (reference sequence). The V segment lost 4 bases and the J segment 4 bases; nucleotides outside the gene matches: 10. The CDR3 is 16 residues long. CDR3 sequence (DNA): TGTGCCAGCAGCTCTCGCCTAGCGGGAGAGGGGTACGAGCAGTACTTC. It is translated as CASSSRLAGEGYEQYF.

The chain recombines TRBV19 with TRBJ1-1; D is uncertain. Germline lookup yields CDR1 LNHDA and CDR2 SQIVND (reference sequence). CDR3 length: 13 amino acids. The V gene lost 4 bases and the J gene lost 1 base, with 7 bases spanning the gap. CDR3 coding DNA: TGTGCCAGTAGTAGGTCCGGGAACACTGAAGCTTTCTTT. Amino acid sequence: CASSRSGNTEAFF.

The chain combines TRBV5-1 with TRBJ1-2, with TRBD1 identical over 7 bases. The junction had 7 bases not matched to a gene; V was cut back by 0 bases and J by 2 bases. This CDR3 contains 16 residues. Germline V gene sequence: CDR1 SGHRS, CDR2 YFSETQ. CDR3 nucleotides: TGCGCCAGCAGCTTGGGGGGGACAGAGTACAACTATGGCTACACCTTC. It codes for CASSLGGTEYNYGYTF.

The genes are TRBV2 and TRBJ1-1; TRBD1 is a possible D gene (5 bases). Germline CDR1 SNHLY, CDR2 FYNNEI. The CDR3 loop spans 12 amino acids. V shed 4 bases and J shed 5 bases, with 8 bases lying between them. This CDR3 reads CASSAKGTEAFF. CDR3 DNA sequence: TGTGCCAGCAGTGCAAAGGGGACTGAAGCTTTCTTT. Combining the CDR3 with reference TRBV2 and TRBJ1-1 gives the whole variable domain EPEVTQTPSHQVTQMGQEVILRCVPISNHLYFYWYRQILGQKVEFLVSFYNNEISEKSEIFDDQFSVERPDGSNFTLKIRSTKLEDSAMYFCASSAKGTEAFFGQGTRLTVV.

The chain links TRBV12-3 or TRBV12-4 to TRBJ1-1, with TRBD1 matching 7 bases. This CDR3 has 12 amino acids. V trimming: 5 bases; J trimming: 9 bases; junction bases outside the gene matches: 6. The CDR3 loop is CASSKGTVQAFF. The CDR3 DNA sequence: TGTGCCAGCAGTAAAGGGACAGTTCAAGCTTTCTTT.

The rearrangement joins TRBV5-1 to TRBJ2-7, with D perhaps TRBD1 (5 bases). CDR3 length equals 14 residues. Per the germline V gene, CDR1 is SGHRS and CDR2 is YFSETQ. Trimming took 0 bases from V and 5 from J, leaving 12 bases between them. CDR3 DNA: TGCGCCAGCAGCTTGGAGGCAGGGTTCCACGAGCAGTACTTC. Encoded protein: CASSLEAGFHEQYF.

The chain recombines TRBV28 with TRBJ1-5, with 11 bases lining up with TRBD1. Germline V gene sequence: CDR1 MDHEN, CDR2 SYDVKM. V lost 4 bases, J lost 6 bases, and 17 bases stayed unmatched. The CDR3 loop spans 19 amino acids. The CDR3: CASSSGLRTGGLRSQPQHF. The CDR3 region has the DNA TGTGCCAGCAGTTCAGGTCTGAGGACAGGGGGCCTTAGAAGTCAGCCCCAGCATTTT.

The chain uses TRBV11-2 and TRBJ2-5, with D perhaps TRBD1 (6 bases). Germline CDR1 and CDR2: SGHAT and FQNNGV. This CDR3 is built from 15 residues. V lost 1 base and J 5 bases, leaving 14 bases between the germline ends. The CDR3 nucleotides read TGTGCCAGCAGCTTAGGAGTAGGGGGAGACGAGACCCAGTACTTC. Its translation is CASSLGVGGDETQYF.

This sequence joins TRBV28 and TRBJ2-5; the match to TRBD1 covers 9 bases. J was trimmed by 4 bases and V by 6 bases; bases with no gene match: 6. The CDR3 length is 14 residues. Germline values: CDR1 MDHEN, CDR2 SYDVKM. CDR3 in amino acids: CASRGQGRGETQYF. Here the CDR3 DNA reads TGTGCCAGCAGAGGACAGGGGAGGGGAGAGACCCAGTACTTC.